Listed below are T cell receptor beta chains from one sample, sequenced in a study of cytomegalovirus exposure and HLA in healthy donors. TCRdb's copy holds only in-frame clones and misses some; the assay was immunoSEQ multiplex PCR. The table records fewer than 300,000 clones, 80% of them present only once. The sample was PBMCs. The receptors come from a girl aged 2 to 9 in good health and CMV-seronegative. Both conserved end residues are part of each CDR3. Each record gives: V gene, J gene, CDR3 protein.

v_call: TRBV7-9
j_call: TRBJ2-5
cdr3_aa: CASRNRHQETQYF

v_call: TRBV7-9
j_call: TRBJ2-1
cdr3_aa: CASSQDRGRYNEQFF

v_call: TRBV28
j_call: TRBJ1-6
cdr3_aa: CASSLLGGANSPLHF

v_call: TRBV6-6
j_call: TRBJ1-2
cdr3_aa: CASRTEGGGYTF

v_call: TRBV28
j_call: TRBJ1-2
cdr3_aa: CASRAQGVGYTF

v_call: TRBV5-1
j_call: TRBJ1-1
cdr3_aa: CASSWKSRTEAFF

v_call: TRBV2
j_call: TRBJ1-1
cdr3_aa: CASPLGGQVWTEAFF

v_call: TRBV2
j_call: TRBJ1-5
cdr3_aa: CASSEATSNQPQHF

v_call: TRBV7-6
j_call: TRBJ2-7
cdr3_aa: CANSLGAAYEQYF

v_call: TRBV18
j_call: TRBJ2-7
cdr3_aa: CASSPMGTGGNEQYF

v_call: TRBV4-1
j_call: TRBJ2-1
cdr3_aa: CASAPGRGTSYNEQFF

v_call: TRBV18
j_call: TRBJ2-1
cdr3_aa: CASSFFSGGAYNEQFF

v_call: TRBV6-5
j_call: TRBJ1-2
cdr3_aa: CASRWDRGPAGYTF

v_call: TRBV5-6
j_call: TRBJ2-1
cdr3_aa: CASSPIGGASSYNEQFF

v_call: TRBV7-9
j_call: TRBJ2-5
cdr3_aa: CASSLGYGRAAETQYF

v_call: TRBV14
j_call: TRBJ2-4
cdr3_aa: CASSQTGGFVKNIQYF

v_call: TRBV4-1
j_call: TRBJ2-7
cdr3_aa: CASSQSGDEQYF

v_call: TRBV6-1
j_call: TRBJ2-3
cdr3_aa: CASSPYSGSTDTQYF

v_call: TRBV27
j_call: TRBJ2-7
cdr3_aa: CASSFGSGREQYF

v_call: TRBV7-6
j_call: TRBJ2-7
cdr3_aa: CASSLDGGALEEQYF

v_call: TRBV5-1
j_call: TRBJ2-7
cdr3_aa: CASSLDNSYEQYF

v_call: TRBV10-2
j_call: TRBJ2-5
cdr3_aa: CASRLAGEETQYF

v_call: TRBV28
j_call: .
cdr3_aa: CASRQDRPYEQYF

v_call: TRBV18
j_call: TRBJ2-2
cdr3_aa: CASSPNQGPGELFF

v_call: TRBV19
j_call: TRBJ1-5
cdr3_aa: CASRQGPKPQHF

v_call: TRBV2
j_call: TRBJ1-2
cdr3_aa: CASKLIDRPGYGYTF

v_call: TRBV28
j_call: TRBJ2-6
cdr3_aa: CASSPLIAGANVLTF

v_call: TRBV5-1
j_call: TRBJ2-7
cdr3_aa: CASSRDSFAPAHYEQYF

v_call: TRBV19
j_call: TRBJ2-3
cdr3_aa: CASSDSSMVSDTQYF

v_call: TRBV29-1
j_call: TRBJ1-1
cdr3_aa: CSVGRQTEAFF

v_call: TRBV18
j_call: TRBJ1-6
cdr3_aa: CASSDLRRPLHF

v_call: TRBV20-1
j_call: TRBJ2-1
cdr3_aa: CSARANNEQFF

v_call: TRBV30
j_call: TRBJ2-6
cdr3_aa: CAASVSGANVLTF

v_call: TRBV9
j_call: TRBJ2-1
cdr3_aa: CASSVDPGLANNEQFF

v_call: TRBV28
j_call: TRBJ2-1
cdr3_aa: CASSLYPPERRTYNEQFF

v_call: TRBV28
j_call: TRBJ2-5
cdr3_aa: CASSLQAGRETQYF

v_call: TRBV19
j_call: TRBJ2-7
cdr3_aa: CASSIHNTYEQYF

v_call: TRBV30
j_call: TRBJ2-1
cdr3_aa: CAWKRGGNNEQFF

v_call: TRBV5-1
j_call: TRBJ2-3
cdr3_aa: CASSSPGADTQYF

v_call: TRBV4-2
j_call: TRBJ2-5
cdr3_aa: CASSQDWSKSETQYF

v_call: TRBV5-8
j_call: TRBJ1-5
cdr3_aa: CASSFSGRAVQPQHF

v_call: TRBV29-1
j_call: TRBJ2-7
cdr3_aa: CSVRSGVPYEQYF

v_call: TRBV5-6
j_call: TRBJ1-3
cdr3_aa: CASSPGGDRAGNTIYF

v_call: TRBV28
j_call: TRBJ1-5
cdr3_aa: CASSFRQVRNQPQHF

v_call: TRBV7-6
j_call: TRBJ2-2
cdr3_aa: CASSPGQAGLGELFF

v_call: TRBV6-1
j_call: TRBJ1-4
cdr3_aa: CASSEALGTKLFF

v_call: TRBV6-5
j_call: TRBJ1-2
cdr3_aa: CASSFTTSGTGEGYTF

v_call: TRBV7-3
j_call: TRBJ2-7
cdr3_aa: CASSPQREVPYEQYF

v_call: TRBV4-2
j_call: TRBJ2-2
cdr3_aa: CASSQDTAGGGTGELFF

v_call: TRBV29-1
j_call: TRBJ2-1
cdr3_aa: CSVASGNEQFF

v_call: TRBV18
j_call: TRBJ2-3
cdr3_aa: CASSPPYSTDTQYF

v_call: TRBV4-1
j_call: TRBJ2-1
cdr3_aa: CASSIGTGRWDNEQFF